These T cell receptor beta chains were read from a single sample in a study of blood T cells in healthy people across ages. TCRdb re-derived calls from the 5' RACE reads in MiXCR, one entry per CDR3 protein. This table holds about 1.4 million distinct CDR3 sequences, 45% to 70% found once. Sequenced sample: blood. All receptors derive from a young man in good health. Each CDR3 is given with its conserved first and last residue. The order of the fields is J gene, clone size, V gene, D gene, CDR3 protein, CDR3 DNA. A D gene is named only where the DNA matches it firmly. The size field is filled for only some rows; it gives once, few, many or a size class.

j_call: TRBJ2-7
clone_size: few
v_call: TRBV6-1
d_call: -
cdr3_aa: CASGQDVEQYF
cdr3_nt: TGTGCATCGGGCCAAGACGTCGAGCAGTACTTC

j_call: TRBJ1-2
clone_size: few
v_call: TRBV2
d_call: -
cdr3_aa: CASSDPADGLNYGYTF
cdr3_nt: TGTGCCAGCAGTGACCCCGCAGACGGACTCAACTATGGCTACACCTTC

j_call: TRBJ1-2
clone_size: -
v_call: TRBV29-1
d_call: -
cdr3_aa: CSVKGAGMHGYTF
cdr3_nt: TGCAGCGTTAAGGGCGCGGGGATGCATGGCTACACCTTC

j_call: TRBJ2-7
clone_size: -
v_call: TRBV20-1
d_call: TRBD2
cdr3_aa: CSARGLAGLNEQYF
cdr3_nt: TGCAGTGCTAGAGGACTAGCGGGGTTGAACGAGCAGTACTTC

j_call: TRBJ2-3
clone_size: -
v_call: TRBV15
d_call: -
cdr3_aa: CATSGMSLGGTDTQYF
cdr3_nt: TGTGCCACCAGCGGGATGAGTCTGGGGGGCACAGATACGCAGTATTTT

j_call: TRBJ1-4
clone_size: -
v_call: TRBV2
d_call: -
cdr3_aa: CASSAEDPNQEELFF
cdr3_nt: TGTGCCAGCAGTGCTGAAGACCCAAATCAAGAAGAACTGTTTTTT

j_call: TRBJ2-7
clone_size: -
v_call: TRBV7-2
d_call: -
cdr3_aa: CASSLRRGRGEQYF
cdr3_nt: TGTGCCAGCAGCTTAAGGCGGGGCCGGGGCGAGCAGTACTTC

j_call: TRBJ1-2
clone_size: -
v_call: TRBV28
d_call: -
cdr3_aa: CASRALFRDFHGYTF
cdr3_nt: TGTGCCAGCAGAGCCTTATTCCGGGACTTCCACGGCTACACCTTC

j_call: TRBJ2-7
clone_size: -
v_call: TRBV2
d_call: TRBD2
cdr3_aa: CASTRTSGNTDTQYF
cdr3_nt: TGTGCCAGCACTAGGACTAGCGGGAACACAGATACGCAGTACTTC

j_call: TRBJ1-4
clone_size: -
v_call: TRBV27
d_call: TRBD1
cdr3_aa: CASSGGDRAYEKLFF
cdr3_nt: TGTGCCAGCAGTGGGGGGGACAGGGCTTACGAAAAACTGTTTTTT

j_call: TRBJ2-5
clone_size: once
v_call: TRBV12-3/TRBV12-4
d_call: -
cdr3_aa: CASSPPGGGRSEQYF
cdr3_nt: TGTGCCAGCTCTCCGCCTGGGGGGGGCCGTAGTGAGCAGTACTTC

j_call: TRBJ1-4
clone_size: few
v_call: TRBV27
d_call: -
cdr3_aa: CASSPRALLKLFF
cdr3_nt: TGTGCCAGCAGTCCCCGGGCGCTTTTAAAACTGTTTTTT

j_call: TRBJ2-1
clone_size: -
v_call: TRBV20-1
d_call: TRBD1
cdr3_aa: CSASPGTGNVEEQFF
cdr3_nt: TGCAGTGCTAGTCCCGGGACAGGGAATGTTGAAGAGCAGTTCTTC

j_call: TRBJ1-2
clone_size: -
v_call: TRBV20-1
d_call: TRBD1
cdr3_aa: CSARDLTFATGEGGYTF
cdr3_nt: TGCAGTGCTAGAGATCTAACTTTTGCGACAGGGGAAGGTGGCTACACCTTC

j_call: TRBJ2-1
clone_size: -
v_call: TRBV24-1
d_call: TRBD2
cdr3_aa: CATSDPGTSGGYGNEQFF
cdr3_nt: TGTGCCACCAGTGATCCTGGGACTAGCGGGGGGTATGGCAATGAGCAGTTCTTC

j_call: TRBJ2-1
clone_size: -
v_call: TRBV6-1
d_call: TRBD1
cdr3_aa: CASSESWTGSNNEQFF
cdr3_nt: TGTGCCAGCAGTGAAAGTTGGACAGGGTCTAACAATGAGCAGTTCTTC

j_call: TRBJ2-5
clone_size: -
v_call: TRBV4-3
d_call: -
cdr3_aa: CASSPYDKGYQETQYF
cdr3_nt: TGCGCCAGCAGCCCCTATGATAAGGGTTACCAAGAGACCCAGTACTTC

j_call: TRBJ2-3
clone_size: few
v_call: TRBV29-1
d_call: -
cdr3_aa: CSVGGPMGTDTQYF
cdr3_nt: TGCAGCGTTGGGGGACCAATGGGGACAGATACGCAGTATTTT

j_call: TRBJ1-2
clone_size: -
v_call: TRBV12-3/TRBV12-4
d_call: -
cdr3_aa: CASSFLDRYRDGYTF
cdr3_nt: TGTGCCAGCAGCTTCCTCGACAGATACAGAGATGGCTACACCTTC